A single sample is the source of the 23 T cell receptor beta chains below, sequenced in a study of OX40 agonist ivuxolimab in advanced cancers. The method was immunoSEQ multiplex PCR; TCRdb's version includes in-frame clones alone and lacks a portion of them. The sample includes about 45,000 clones, roughly 91% of them seen just once. The sequencing used CD4+ or CD8+ T cells sorted from blood, collected in a trial of the OX40 agonist ivuxolimab. Receptors originate from an adult with an advanced solid tumor such as melanoma, head and neck, liver or kidney cancer.

This rearrangement joins TRBV9 to TRBJ2-3, with 9 positions matching TRBD2. The ends lost 2 bases at V and 5 bases at J; junction bases unmatched: 12. The CDR3 covers 17 residues. CDR1 is SGDLS, CDR2 YYNGEE, per germline. CDR3 DNA sequence: TGTGCCAGCAGCGTGGGGATGGGACTAGCTAGTAGAGATACGCAGTATTTT. This encodes CASSVGMGLASRDTQYF.

The chain couples TRBV5-5 to TRBJ2-7, with TRBD1 as a possible D gene (6 bases). The CDR3 is 13 residues long. Germline assignment: CDR1 SGHKS and CDR2 YYEKEE (reference sequence). The germline V and J ends were trimmed by 2 bases and 5 bases, with 11 bases remaining between them. CDR3 coding DNA: TGTGCCAGCAGCTTACCTGGGGGCGACGAGCAGTACTTC. Residues: CASSLPGGDEQYF. The variable domain in full, with the rest retrieved from reference TRBV5-5 and TRBJ2-7, is DAGVTQSPTHLIKTRGQQVTLRCSPISGHKSVSWYQQVLGQGPQFIFQYYEKEERGRGNFPDRFSARQFPNYSSELNVNALLLGDSALYLCASSLPGGDEQYFGPGTRLTVT.

The V call is TRBV4-1, the J call TRBJ2-5; a possible D gene is TRBD2 (5 bases). CDR1 is MGHRA and CDR2 is YSYEKL in the germline V gene. V was cut by 0 bases and J by 5 bases, with 16 bases left in between. The CDR3 loop spans 16 amino acids. CDR3 protein: CASSQDRLTGLETQYF. In DNA, the CDR3 is TGCGCCAGCAGCCAAGATCGTTTGACGGGGTTGGAGACCCAGTACTTC.

This clone was found once. J is TRBJ2-3 and V is TRBV2, with 8 positions matching TRBD2. Germline trimming cut 8 bases from V and 2 bases from J; bases unmatched to any gene: 15. This CDR3 is 17 amino acids long. The germline V gene has CDR1 SNHLY and CDR2 FYNNEI. The CDR3 protein is CASASNVAGSTTDTQYF. The DNA for the CDR3 is TGTGCCAGCGCCTCCAACGTAGCGGGGTCGACCACAGATACGCAGTATTTT.

J is TRBJ1-1 and V is TRBV27; unclear D gene. V shed 3 bases and J shed 4 bases, with 9 bases lying between them. CDR1 is MNHEY and CDR2 is SMNVEV in the germline V gene (reference sequence). The CDR3 is 13 amino acids. CDR3 loop: CASSFFGSTEAFF. DNA of the CDR3: TGTGCCAGCAGTTTCTTTGGTAGCACTGAAGCTTTCTTT.

The chain has TRBV4-1 and TRBJ2-3; TRBD1 matches 7 bases. The CDR3 has 16 residues. V was pared by 1 base and J by 1 base, with 5 bases of the junction left unmatched. Germline lookup yields CDR1 MGHRA and CDR2 YSYEKL. CDR3 coding DNA: TGCGCCAGCAGCCAAGGAGGGACAGAACGCACAGATACGCAGTATTTT. This gives the protein CASSQGGTERTDTQYF.

The chain has TRBV2 and TRBJ2-3; perhaps D is TRBD1 or TRBD2 (5 bases each). CDR3 length: 13 amino acids. Germline V gene lookup returns CDR1 SNHLY and CDR2 FYNNEI. Trimming cost V 8 bases and J 0 bases, with 9 bases left between them. CDR3 in DNA: TGTGCCAGCGTGGGGGTTAGCACAGATACGCAGTATTTT. Its protein product is CASVGVSTDTQYF.

This chain connects TRBV11-2 to TRBJ2-2; perhaps TRBD1 as D (6 bases). The CDR3 is 13 residues long. V shed 4 bases and J shed 5 bases, with 8 bases lying between them. The germline CDR1 and CDR2 sequences are SGHAT and FQNNGV. The CDR3 loop reads CASSSRGTGELFF. The CDR3 DNA follows: TGTGCCAGCAGCTCCAGGGGAACCGGGGAGCTGTTTTTT.

The V and J genes are TRBV4-1 and TRBJ2-7; tentative D call: TRBD1 (6 bases). With 8 bases removed from V and 3 bases from J, the gap between germline ends came to 17 bases. Germline loops: CDR1 MGHRA, CDR2 YSYEKL. This CDR3 contains 14 residues. DNA of the CDR3: TGCGCCAGCCGTCTAGAACAGGGTAACTACGAGCAGTACTTC. This translates into CASRLEQGNYEQYF.

The chain carries TRBV19 and TRBJ2-7; 8 bases fit TRBD1. The V and J ends lost 6 bases and 0 bases, in that order; junction bases with no gene match: 4. Per germline, CDR1 LNHDA and CDR2 SQIVND (reference sequence). CDR3 size: 14 residues. CDR3 DNA: TGTGCCAGTAGACCGGACAGGGACTCCTACGAGCAGTACTTC. It translates to CASRPDRDSYEQYF.

The chain carries TRBV19 and TRBJ2-7; 8 bases are a match to TRBD1. The CDR3 is 14 amino acids. Per the germline V gene, CDR1 is LNHDA and CDR2 is SQIVND (reference sequence). Trimming cost V 3 bases and J 5 bases; bases outside gene matches: 6. In nucleotides, the CDR3 is TGTGCCAGTAGTATCGGACAGGGTGTCGACGAGCAGTACTTC. It translates to CASSIGQGVDEQYF.

V gene TRBV7-9 combines with J gene TRBJ1-4; D ambiguous. This CDR3 is built from 14 residues. V shed 1 base and J shed 5 bases, with 8 bases lying between them. Germline CDR1 reads SEHNR; CDR2 reads FQNEAQ (reference sequence). This chain's CDR3 is CASSLVARNEKLFF. The CDR3 DNA reads as TGTGCCAGCAGCTTAGTGGCCAGAAATGAAAAACTGTTTTTT.

This sequence joins TRBV9 and TRBJ2-1; the match to TRBD1 covers 9 bases. Germline lookup yields CDR1 SGDLS and CDR2 YYNGEE. The CDR3 has 15 amino acids. V shed 0 bases, J shed 8 bases, and the junction held 6 bases outside the gene matches. DNA for the CDR3: TGTGCCAGCAGCGTAGTTACAGGGGGCTCAGATGAGCAGTTCTTC. This gives the protein CASSVVTGGSDEQFF. Based on the CDR3 plus reference TRBV9 and TRBJ2-1, the full variable domain is DSGVTQTPKHLITATGQRVTLRCSPRSGDLSVYWYQQSLDQGLQFLIQYYNGEERAKGNILERFSAQQFPDLHSELNLSSLELGDSALYFCASSVVTGGSDEQFFGPGTRLTVL.

V and J are TRBV4-1 and TRBJ2-3; D is perhaps TRBD2 (6 bases). Trimming took off 1 base at V and 3 bases at J, with 23 bases between the two ends. The CDR3 consists of 19 residues. Germline-derived CDR1 and CDR2 are MGHRA and YSYEKL. CDR3 region: CASSQAKGGGGGPTDTQYF. DNA for the CDR3: TGCGCCAGCAGCCAAGCCAAGGGTGGGGGAGGCGGGCCTACAGATACGCAGTATTTT.

Note on this clone: Given a far larger clone just one base away, this is likely a sequencing read error. Other DNA sequences of this sample code for an identical CDR3. The CDR3 is CARSLGLGGAGEQYF. The CDR3 bases are TGTGCCCGCAGCTTGGGACTAGGGGGGGCGGGGGAGCAGTACTTC. The rearrangement links TRBV5-6 to TRBJ2-7; TRBD2 aligns across 8 bases. This CDR3 is built from 15 residues. The germline V gene encodes CDR1 SGHDT and CDR2 YYEEEE.

The chain combines TRBV2 with TRBJ1-1; no clear D gene. V lost 4 bases and J 0 bases, leaving 6 bases between the germline ends. The CDR3 length is 13 residues. CDR1 and CDR2 (germline): SNHLY, FYNNEI. CDR3 in DNA: TGTGCCAGCAGTGGAGGGATGAACACTGAAGCTTTCTTT. Translation: CASSGGMNTEAFF. The variable domain in full, with the rest retrieved from reference TRBV2 and TRBJ1-1, is EPEVTQTPSHQVTQMGQEVILRCVPISNHLYFYWYRQILGQKVEFLVSFYNNEISEKSEIFDDQFSVERPDGSNFTLKIRSTKLEDSAMYFCASSGGMNTEAFFGQGTRLTVV.

The genes are TRBV28 and TRBJ2-7; TRBD1 aligns across 8 bases. Germline V CDR1 and CDR2: MDHEN, SYDVKM. CDR3 length: 14 residues. The ends lost 5 bases at V and 3 bases at J; junction bases unmatched: 6. The DNA for the CDR3 is TGTGCCAGCAGTGAAACGGGACAGGACTACGAGCAGTACTTC. Its protein is CASSETGQDYEQYF.

The chain recombines TRBV7-2 with TRBJ2-7; D might be TRBD2 (6 bases). V shed 1 base and J shed 3 bases, with 10 bases lying between them. Germline CDR1 SGHTA, CDR2 FQGNSA. CDR3 length: 14 residues. CDR3 coding DNA: TGTGCCAGCAGCTTAGTCGGGAGCGGCTACGAGCAGTACTTC. It is translated as CASSLVGSGYEQYF.

The gene calls are TRBV7-9 and TRBJ1-2, with D tentatively TRBD1 (6 bases). The CDR3 runs to 14 residues. The V gene's germline CDR1 is SEHNR and CDR2 FQNEAQ (reference sequence). V was pared by 8 bases and J by 6 bases, with 19 bases between. CDR3 in DNA: TGTGCCAGCGACGCCTGGACAGCCAGGCATGGCTACACCTTC. It encodes CASDAWTARHGYTF.

In DNA, the CDR3 is TGTGCCAGCAGTTACAGTTCTAGCGGGAGGCCCGAGCAGTACTTC. Encoded protein: CASSYSSSGRPEQYF. The chain carries TRBV6-5 and TRBJ2-7; 11 bases are shared with TRBD2. There are 15 residues in the CDR3. J lost 6 bases, V lost 2 bases, and 6 bases had no gene match. The V gene's germline CDR1 is MNHEY and CDR2 SVGAGI.

This chain uses TRBV28 with TRBJ2-7; maybe TRBD2 (6 bases). V lost 3 bases and J lost 5, with 14 bases in between. The CDR3 totals 14 residues. The germline CDR1 and CDR2 sequences are MDHEN and SYDVKM. In DNA form, the CDR3 reads TGTGCCAGCAGTTTGCGGGACCTGTCTCACGAGCAGTACTTC. Protein product: CASSLRDLSHEQYF.

V usage is TRBV7-8 and J usage is TRBJ1-1; D may be TRBD1 (5 bases). The CDR3 length is 12 residues. Germline values: CDR1 SGHVS, CDR2 FQNEAQ. With 3 bases removed from V and 6 bases from J, the gap between germline ends came to 8 bases. CDR3 nucleotides: TGTGCCAGCAGCTTTAAAGGGGCTGAAGCTTTCTTT. Translating gives CASSFKGAEAFF.

This chain links TRBV28 with TRBJ1-1, with D hard to call. The germline V and J ends were trimmed by 5 bases and 6 bases, with 13 bases remaining between them. CDR3 size: 13 residues. Germline CDR1 reads MDHEN; CDR2 reads SYDVKM. CDR3 loop: CASSPTGKAEAFF. The CDR3 DNA reads as TGTGCCAGCAGTCCTACGGGTAAGGCTGAAGCTTTCTTT.